This T cell receptor beta chain was recovered during a study of early T cells in non-severe SARS-CoV-2 infection (dated by TCRdb to about 2021). For the study in its entirety: Because TCR sequencing was done on bulk RNA from unsorted whole blood, the alpha and beta chains could not be paired. Findings and caveats that apply to the study as a whole: VDJdb matching was skewed toward anti-spike CD8 responses and likely underestimated virus-specific expansions, missing private and CD4 specificities.

This clonotype was seen ten or more times. Its binding antigen is unknown. Base quality data are lacking; no much larger clone is found one base away. Library generation was performed with 5' RACE. The run used a NextSeq 500. Unique molecular identifiers were attached to individual cDNA molecules in the TCR library protocol so that sequencing error and PCR bias could be corrected. TCR alpha and beta chains were both sequenced, and the abundances of alpha and beta sequences in each sample were closely correlated with each other. For the original study's pipeline: V gene, J gene and CDR3 annotation of TCR sequences was performed with Decombinator V4. Expanded TCRs were defined as changing significantly between any two time points under a Poisson model with p below 0.0001. TCR abundances were normalised to the total number of TCRs sequenced per sample and expressed as counts per million. MAIT TCRs were defined by TRAV1-2 paired with TRAJ12, TRAJ20 or TRAJ33, and iNKT TCRs by TRAV10 paired with TRAJ18. VDJdb, accessed 1 November 2021, was searched for CMV, EBV and SARS-CoV-2 annotated TCRs, with TCRs annotated for multiple antigens excluded. TCRdb reprocessed the public reads (quality trimming at Q25 with fastp, clone calling with MiXCR) and kept in-frame beta chains. Under each unique CDR3 protein, matching rows form one entry showing the most common genes and DNA. TCRdb, rather than the study authors, made the V and J calls. This sample gives roughly 35,000 distinct CDR3 sequences in total; approximately 9.2% of them show up just once. The top ten clones comprise about 13% of the sample.

CDR1 and CDR2 are drawn from the germline V gene: SQVTM, ANQGSEA. V sheds 7 bases and J sheds 4 bases, leaving 17 bases between their ends. Its CDR3 holds 14 amino acids, cysteine through phenylalanine. The read is trimmed to its CDR3 DNA, 42 bases read in frame from base 1. Set within a cohort of healthcare workers in London, UK, this nested case-control study involved weekly PCR testing of nasopharyngeal swabs along with blood sampling. Between 23 and 31 March 2020, the week of the UK lockdown, healthcare workers were enrolled and then followed up weekly for as long as 16 weeks. The rearrangement joined TRBV29-1 to TRBJ1-5; 5 matching bases give a weak D call of TRBD1. The TCR comes from an adult who was a healthcare worker with PCR-confirmed SARS-CoV-2 infection or an uninfected control (not recorded which). Sequencing used whole blood. The CDR3 amino acid sequence is: CSATSGRENQPQHF. The DNA sequence follows: TGCAGCGCCACCTCGGGACGGGAGAATCAGCCCCAGCATTTT.